One and the same sample provided the 29 T cell receptor beta chains below, sequenced in a study of blood T cell repertoires in COVID-19. The assay was immunoSEQ multiplex PCR, and TCRdb's table has in-frame clones only and misses some. The sample yields some 200,000 clones, roughly nine tenths seen once. Sequenced: peripheral blood. The receptors originated from a woman in her 70s with acute or convalescent COVID-19.

V is TRBV7-2 and J is TRBJ2-3, with D possibly being TRBD2 (7 bases). The germline V and J ends were trimmed by 5 bases and 3 bases, with 21 bases remaining between them. This CDR3 is built from 17 residues. The germline V gene encodes CDR1 SGHTA and CDR2 FQGNSA. CDR3 sequence reads: CASSHVGGGHGTDTQYF. The CDR3 DNA reads TGTGCCAGCAGCCACGTTGGGGGGGGGCATGGTACAGATACGCAGTATTTT.

This chain uses TRBV19 with TRBJ1-1; 7 nucleotides align to TRBD1. The germline CDR1 and CDR2 sequences are LNHDA and SQIVND (reference sequence). This CDR3 spans 16 amino acids. J was trimmed by 0 bases and V by 5 bases; bases with no gene match: 9. The CDR3 region has the DNA TGTGCCAGTAGTTCCCCTCCAGGGGGACTGAACACTGAAGCTTTCTTT. Translating gives CASSSPPGGLNTEAFF.

The chain is built from TRBV6-2 or TRBV6-3 and TRBJ2-7, with TRBD2 identical over 13 bases. This CDR3 contains 18 residues. Germline CDR1 MNHEY, CDR2 SVGEGT. Trimming cost V 2 bases and J 0 bases; bases outside gene matches: 7. The CDR3 loop reads CASSYVTSGRISSYEQYF. For the CDR3, the DNA is TGTGCCAGCAGTTACGTGACTAGCGGGAGGATCAGCTCCTACGAGCAGTACTTC.

The chain carries TRBV18 and TRBJ1-1, with a possible D match to TRBD1 (5 bases). CDR1 and CDR2 (germline): KGHSH, LQKENI. CDR3 length: 13 amino acids. Trimming cost V 6 bases and J 3 bases, with 11 bases left between them. CDR3 sequence reads: CASSRAGDTEAFF. Here the CDR3 DNA reads TGTGCCAGCTCTCGGGCGGGGGACACTGAAGCTTTCTTT.

The J gene is TRBJ2-5, the V gene TRBV3-1 (or the pseudogene TRBV3-2); 12 positions agree with TRBD1. J gave up 2 bases and V 3 bases, and 4 bases lay outside the gene matches. The CDR3 totals 16 residues. Germline V gives CDR1 LGHDT, CDR2 YNNKEL (reference sequence). CDR3 loop: CASSHGDRGPQETQYF. The CDR3 nucleotides read TGTGCCAGCAGCCACGGGGACAGGGGGCCACAAGAGACCCAGTACTTC.

This chain's CDR3 is CASSIGQNTEAFF. The CDR3 DNA sequence: TGTGCCAGCAGCATCGGACAGAACACTGAAGCTTTCTTT. The chain combines TRBV7-2 with TRBJ1-1, with a possible D match to TRBD1 (5 bases). Between the trimmed V and J ends, which lost 5 bases and 1 base, there was a span of 8 bases. The CDR3 has 13 residues. CDR1 SGHTA and CDR2 FQGNSA come from the germline V gene.

This clone has a single count. CDR3 residues: CASSLGTSGSLGEQYF. The CDR3 DNA sequence: TGCGCCAGCAGCTTGGGGACTAGCGGGAGTCTAGGCGAGCAGTACTTC. The V and J genes are TRBV5-1 and TRBJ2-7; TRBD2 matches at 13 bases. Per germline, CDR1 SGHRS and CDR2 YFSETQ. Trimming removed 0 bases from V and 6 bases from J; junction bases left unmatched: 6. CDR3 length: 16 residues.

The genes are TRBV5-5 and TRBJ2-3, with a possible D match to TRBD1 (6 bases). The CDR3 totals 13 residues. Between the trimmed V and J ends, which lost 6 bases and 5 bases, there was a span of 13 bases. In germline, CDR1 is SGHKS, CDR2 YYEKEE (reference sequence). CDR3 sequence (DNA): TGTGCCAGCAACGCAGGGGCTGGAGATACGCAGTATTTT. This codes for CASNAGAGDTQYF.

As DNA, the CDR3 is TGTGCCAGCAGCCCCGGGGACAGGGTATCCGAGCAGTACTTC. Amino acids: CASSPGDRVSEQYF. V usage is TRBV5-4 and J usage is TRBJ2-7; 9 bases are shared with TRBD1. CDR1 and CDR2 (germline): SGHNT, YYREEE (reference sequence). The V segment lost 4 bases and the J segment 6 bases; nucleotides outside the gene matches: 8. The CDR3 consists of 14 residues.

This clone came up a few times. The genes are TRBV3-1 (or the pseudogene TRBV3-2) and TRBJ1-3; unclear D gene. Germline assignment: CDR1 LGHDT and CDR2 YNNKEL (reference sequence). V was cut by 5 bases and J by 0 bases, with 11 bases left in between. The CDR3 extends over 15 amino acids. The CDR3 nucleotides read TGTGCCAGCAGCAAGACTGGGTTCTCTGGAAACACCATATATTTT. Its protein is CASSKTGFSGNTIYF.

CDR3 sequence reads: CASSPTGQYSNQPQHF. CDR3 sequence (DNA): TGTGCCAGCAGCCCGACGGGACAGTATAGCAATCAGCCCCAGCATTTT. This chain links TRBV5-5 with TRBJ1-5, with 7 nucleotides matching TRBD1. CDR3 length equals 16 residues. V lost 4 bases, J lost 0 bases, and 7 bases stayed unmatched. Germline CDR1 is SGHKS and CDR2 is YYEKEE (reference sequence).

The rearrangement joins TRBV18 to TRBJ1-2; D may be TRBD1 (5 bases). V was trimmed by 5 bases and J by 4 bases, leaving 29 bases between them. Germline V gives CDR1 KGHSH, CDR2 LQKENI. This CDR3 spans 19 amino acids. In DNA, the CDR3 is TGTGCCAGCTCATCGGAACTACAGATTTTTCCCAGGGAAGGCTATGGCTACACCTTC. Its protein is CASSSELQIFPREGYGYTF.

V and J are TRBV7-6 and TRBJ2-7; D is unclear. Trimming took off 2 bases at V and 0 bases at J, with 8 bases between the two ends. Germline V gene lookup returns CDR1 SGHVS and CDR2 FNYEAQ. The CDR3 sequence is 14 residues long. CDR3 nucleotides: TGTGCCAGCAGCTTATACGGGTTCTCCTACGAGCAGTACTTC. This encodes CASSLYGFSYEQYF.

For this clone: Other DNA sequences of this sample code for an identical CDR3. The chain employs TRBV19 and TRBJ2-7; D is perhaps TRBD1 (6 bases). Germline V CDR1 and CDR2: LNHDA, SQIVND (reference sequence). Trimming shortened V by 2 bases and J by 3 bases, and 11 bases separated the two germline ends. The CDR3 has 14 residues. The DNA of the CDR3 is TGTGCCAGTAGTATAAGAGGACAGTTCTACGAGCAGTACTTC. The encoded protein is CASSIRGQFYEQYF.

V gene TRBV7-9 combines with J gene TRBJ2-1; 11 positions match TRBD1. In germline, CDR1 is SEHNR, CDR2 FQNEAQ (reference sequence). The trim removed 2 bases at V and 8 bases at J, leaving 8 bases unmatched. This CDR3 spans 16 amino acids. Here the CDR3 reads CASSLRTGGALDEQFF. Here the CDR3 DNA reads TGTGCCAGCAGCTTACGGACAGGGGGCGCTTTGGATGAGCAGTTCTTC.

V gene TRBV5-4 combines with J gene TRBJ2-6; no reliable D call. Trimming took off 5 bases at V and 4 bases at J, with 13 bases between the two ends. The CDR3 has 15 residues. Germline V CDR1 and CDR2: SGHNT, YYREEE (reference sequence). The CDR3 region is CASRLRSSGANVLTF. The CDR3 region has the DNA TGTGCCAGCAGACTCCGTAGCTCGGGGGCCAACGTCCTGACTTTC.

This clone has just one count. J is TRBJ2-2 and V is TRBV11-2; TRBD1 might be the D (5 bases). The CDR3 has 14 amino acids. Germline V gives CDR1 SGHAT, CDR2 FQNNGV. Trimming took off 10 bases at V and 1 base at J, with 13 bases between the two ends. The CDR3 is CAIRPRVNTGELFF. In DNA, the CDR3 is TGTGCCATCAGACCCAGGGTGAACACCGGGGAGCTGTTTTTT.

V usage is TRBV11-3 and J usage is TRBJ2-1; the match to TRBD2 covers 8 bases. CDR1 SGHNT and CDR2 YENEEA come from the germline V gene. V lost 5 bases, J lost 0 bases, and 9 bases stayed unmatched. CDR3 length: 17 residues. The CDR3 loop is CASSVAGGFSSYNEQFF. In DNA form, the CDR3 reads TGTGCCAGCAGCGTGGCGGGAGGTTTCAGCTCCTACAATGAGCAGTTCTTC.

The gene calls are TRBV13 and TRBJ2-1; the D is unclear. The CDR3 is 11 residues long. The V gene lost 1 base and the J gene lost 10 bases, with 5 bases spanning the gap. The V gene's germline CDR1 is PRHDT and CDR2 FYEKMQ (reference sequence). CDR3 sequence (DNA): TGTGCCAGCAGCTTAGAGGAGGAGCAGTTCTTC. Protein sequence: CASSLEEEQFF.

The chain has TRBV7-2 and TRBJ2-3; TRBD1 matches 9 bases. The CDR3 runs 16 residues. The V gene end was trimmed by 3 bases and the J gene end by 6 bases; junction bases not matched to a gene: 10. From germline, CDR1 is SGHTA and CDR2 FQGNSA. The CDR3, as DNA: TGTGCCAGCAGCTTGAGGGGGACAGGGAGTGTGGATACGCAGTATTTT. This translates into CASSLRGTGSVDTQYF. Full variable domain (outside the CDR3, taken from reference TRBV7-2 and TRBJ2-3): GAGVSQSPSNKVTEKGKDVELRCDPISGHTALYWYRQSLGQGLEFLIYFQGNSAPDKSGLPSDRFSAERTGGSVSTLTIQRTQQEDSAVYLCASSLRGTGSVDTQYFGPGTRLTVL.

This chain joins TRBV5-8 and TRBJ1-2; the match to TRBD1 covers 8 bases. V lost 2 bases to trimming and J lost 5 bases; unmatched junction nucleotides: 23. CDR3 length: 20 residues. The germline V gene has CDR1 SGHTS and CDR2 YDEGEE. The CDR3, as DNA: TGTGCCAGCAGCTTTTATAGTTTGTCGGACAGGGTGCCCCCAGAGTATGGCTACACCTTC. This encodes CASSFYSLSDRVPPEYGYTF.

The chain joins TRBV11-3 to TRBJ1-2; TRBD1 agrees at 8 bases. Germline V lookup: CDR1 SGHNT, CDR2 YENEEA. The CDR3 extends over 13 amino acids. V trimming: 5 bases; J trimming: 4 bases; junction bases outside the gene matches: 3. This CDR3 reads CASSPGQVYGYTF. The DNA for the CDR3 is TGTGCCAGCAGCCCGGGACAGGTCTATGGCTACACCTTC.

The chain carries TRBV5-1 and TRBJ1-2, with D possibly TRBD1 on 5 matching bases. Trimming left V 4 bases short and J 8 bases short, with 33 bases between. From germline, CDR1 is SGHRS and CDR2 YFSETQ. The CDR3 is made up of 19 amino acids. The CDR3 is CASSRIRQNGYGGGRGYTF. CDR3 nucleotides: TGCGCCAGCAGCCGTATACGACAGAATGGCTACGGGGGAGGAAGGGGCTACACCTTC.

J is TRBJ2-2 and V is TRBV3-1 (or the pseudogene TRBV3-2); D gene unclear. Germline V gives CDR1 LGHDT, CDR2 YNNKEL (reference sequence). The CDR3 is 12 residues long. V was clipped by 4 bases and J by 6 bases, with 6 bases between them. The CDR3 reads CASSLLAGELFF. The DNA for the CDR3 is TGTGCCAGCAGCCTACTCGCCGGGGAGCTGTTTTTT.

The CDR3 sequence: CASRPTGGAGQPQHF. In DNA, the CDR3 is TGTGCCAGCAGACCCACAGGGGGCGCGGGTCAGCCCCAGCATTTT. V usage is TRBV28 and J usage is TRBJ1-5; TRBD1 agrees at 9 bases. With 6 bases clipped from V and 6 bases from J, the junction kept 9 bases outside the gene matches. Germline-derived CDR1 and CDR2 are MDHEN and SYDVKM. The CDR3 loop spans 15 amino acids.

V usage is TRBV18 and J usage is TRBJ1-1, with D possibly TRBD1 on 6 matching bases. V was pared by 3 bases and J by 6 bases, with 14 bases between. The CDR3 is 14 residues long. The germline CDR1 and CDR2 sequences are KGHSH and LQKENI. The CDR3 loop reads CASSPTGHLPEAFF. The CDR3, as DNA: TGTGCCAGCTCACCGACGGGACATCTACCTGAAGCTTTCTTT.

This chain links TRBV6-2 or TRBV6-3 with TRBJ2-1; TRBD2 aligns across 10 bases. Trimming cost V 4 bases and J 5 bases; bases outside gene matches: 8. Germline assignment: CDR1 MNHEY and CDR2 SVGEGT. The CDR3 spans 16 residues. The CDR3 here is CASSLMGLATHNEQFF. The CDR3 region has the DNA TGTGCCAGCAGTTTAATGGGACTAGCGACCCACAATGAGCAGTTCTTC.

V is TRBV11-2 and J is TRBJ2-3; 8 bases are a match to TRBD2. The CDR3 runs to 14 residues. V lost 4 bases to trimming and J lost 1 base; unmatched junction nucleotides: 1. Germline V CDR1 and CDR2: SGHAT, FQNNGV. CDR3 in amino acids: CASSSGGGTDTQYF. The CDR3 DNA is TGTGCCAGCAGCTCCGGGGGGGGCACAGATACGCAGTATTTT.

This chain connects TRBV11-3 to TRBJ2-7, with 7 bases matching TRBD1. With 3 bases clipped from V and 6 bases from J, the junction kept 8 bases outside the gene matches. The CDR3 spans 14 residues. The germline gives CDR1 SGHNT, CDR2 YENEEA. The CDR3 DNA follows: TGTGCCAGCAGCTTCCGACAGGGCAAGGCCGAGCAGTACTTC. It translates to CASSFRQGKAEQYF.